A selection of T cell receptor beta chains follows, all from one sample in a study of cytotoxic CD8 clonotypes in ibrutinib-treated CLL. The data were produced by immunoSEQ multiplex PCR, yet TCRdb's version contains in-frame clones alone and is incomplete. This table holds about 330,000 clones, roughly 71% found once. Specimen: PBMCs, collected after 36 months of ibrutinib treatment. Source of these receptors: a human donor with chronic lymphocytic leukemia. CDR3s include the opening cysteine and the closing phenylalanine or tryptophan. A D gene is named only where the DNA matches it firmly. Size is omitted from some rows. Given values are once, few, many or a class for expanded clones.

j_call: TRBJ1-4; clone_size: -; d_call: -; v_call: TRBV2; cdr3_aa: CASSSGIWEKLFF; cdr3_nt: TGTGCCAGCAGTTCTGGGATCTGGGAAAAACTGTTTTTT
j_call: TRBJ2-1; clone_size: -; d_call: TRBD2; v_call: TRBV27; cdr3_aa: CASSTKGLAGSNEQFF; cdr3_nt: TGTGCCAGCAGCACTAAGGGACTAGCGGGTTCCAATGAGCAGTTCTTC
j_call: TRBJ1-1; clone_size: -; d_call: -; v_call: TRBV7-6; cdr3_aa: CASSPSPTEQGRTEAFF; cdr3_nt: TGTGCCAGCAGCCCGAGTCCAACTGAACAGGGCCGGACTGAAGCTTTCTTT
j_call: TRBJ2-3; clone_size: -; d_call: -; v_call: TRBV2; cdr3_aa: CASSPDRTGMGTQYF; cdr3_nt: TGTGCCAGCAGTCCAGACAGGACGGGTATGGGTACGCAGTATTTT
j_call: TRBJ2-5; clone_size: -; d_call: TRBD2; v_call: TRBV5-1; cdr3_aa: CASSPKTSGRIVETQYF; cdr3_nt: TGCGCCAGCAGCCCCAAGACTAGCGGGAGGATAGTAGAGACCCAGTACTTC
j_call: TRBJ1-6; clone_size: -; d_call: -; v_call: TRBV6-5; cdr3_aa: CASRGRSNSPLHF; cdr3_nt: TGTGCCTCCCGGGGGCGGTCGAATTCACCCCTCCACTTT
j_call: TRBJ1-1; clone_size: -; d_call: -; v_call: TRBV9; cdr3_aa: CASSVAPSNGVGNTEAFF; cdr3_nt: TGTGCCAGCAGCGTAGCACCGTCGAATGGGGTTGGGAACACTGAAGCTTTCTTT
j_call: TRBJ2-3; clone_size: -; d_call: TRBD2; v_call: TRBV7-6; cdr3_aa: CASSYLSGGDTQYF; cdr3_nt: TGTGCCAGCAGCTACCTTAGCGGGGGAGATACGCAGTATTTT
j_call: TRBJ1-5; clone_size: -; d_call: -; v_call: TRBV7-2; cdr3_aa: CASSLGLGRPQHF; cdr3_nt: TGTGCCAGCAGCCTGGGGTTGGGGAGGCCCCAGCATTTT
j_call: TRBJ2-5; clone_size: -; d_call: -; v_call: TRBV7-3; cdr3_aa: CASSLIGGETQYF; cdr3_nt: TGTGCCAGCAGCTTAATTGGGGGAGAGACCCAGTACTTC
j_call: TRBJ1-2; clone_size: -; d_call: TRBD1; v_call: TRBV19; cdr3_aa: CASSLGQAHHGYTF; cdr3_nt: TGTGCCAGTAGTCTTGGACAGGCCCACCATGGCTACACCTTC
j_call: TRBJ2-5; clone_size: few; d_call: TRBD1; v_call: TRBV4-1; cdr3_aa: CASSQGGRGPETQYF; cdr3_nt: TGCGCCAGCAGCCAAGGTGGCAGGGGGCCAGAGACCCAGTACTTC
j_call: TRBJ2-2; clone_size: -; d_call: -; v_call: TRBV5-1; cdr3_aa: CASSPITGELFF; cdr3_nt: TGCGCCAGCAGCCCTATCACCGGGGAGCTGTTTTTT
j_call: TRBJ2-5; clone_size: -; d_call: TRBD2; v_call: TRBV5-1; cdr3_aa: CASSDGGAEETQYF; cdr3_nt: TGCGCCAGCAGCGACGGGGGGGCGGAGGAGACCCAGTACTTC